This T cell receptor beta chain derives from a study of blood T cells in healthy people across ages. Trimming pared 5 bases from V and 5 bases from J, leaving 22 bases between. CDR3 length: 18 amino acids. Germline V gene data show CDR1 as SGHTA and CDR2 as FQGTGA. With a J-beta primer mix and a sample-barcoded 5' primer, a second PCR ran roughly 6 to 11 cycles. MiXCR was run by TCRdb on the 5' RACE reads, yielding one entry per CDR3 protein. Altogether more than 1 million distinct CDR3 sequences are present, 35% to 55% being singletons, with the ten largest covering under 20%. What was sequenced was blood. The source of this sequence is a woman in her sixties or seventies in good health. The V and J genes are TRBV7-3 and TRBJ1-6; a weak D match, TRBD1 (6 bases). The CDR3 DNA follows: TGTGCCAGCAGCCCACCCCGGGGGGCCGGAGGGAATAATTCACCCCTCCACTTT. Residues: CASSPPRGAGGNNSPLHF.